The 16 T cell receptor beta chains below all came from one sample that was sequenced in a study of blood T cell repertoires in COVID-19. Only in-frame clones appear in the TCRdb table, and some are missing; sequencing was by immunoSEQ multiplex PCR. This table has over 250,000 clones, roughly nine tenths appearing once. Sequencing was carried out using PBMCs or T cells enriched from blood (not recorded which). These receptor sequences come from a woman aged 60-70 years who had recovered from COVID-19.

This chain links TRBV28 with TRBJ1-5, with 9 nucleotides matching TRBD1. The CDR3 extends over 17 amino acids. The germline gives CDR1 MDHEN, CDR2 SYDVKM. Germline trimming cut 5 bases from V and 1 base from J; bases unmatched to any gene: 9. CDR3 in amino acids: CASSPDRGGLSNQPQHF. Here the CDR3 DNA reads TGTGCCAGCAGTCCCGACAGGGGGGGGCTCAGCAATCAGCCCCAGCATTTT.

This clone was seen only a few times. The rearrangement joins TRBV19 to TRBJ2-1; TRBD2 agrees at 14 bases. CDR3 length: 18 amino acids. With V trimmed by 4 bases and J by 3 bases, 8 bases remained unmatched. The germline V gene encodes CDR1 LNHDA and CDR2 SQIVND (reference sequence). CDR3 amino acids: CASSSPRTSGGIYNEQFF. CDR3 coding DNA: TGTGCCAGTAGTAGCCCTCGGACTAGCGGGGGGATCTACAATGAGCAGTTCTTC.

J is TRBJ2-5 and V is TRBV7-2, with a tentative D call TRBD2 (5 bases). Germline lookup yields CDR1 SGHTA and CDR2 FQGNSA. Trimming shortened V by 2 bases and J by 9 bases, and 7 bases separated the two germline ends. CDR3 length: 11 amino acids. CDR3 coding DNA: TGTGCCAGCAGCTTAAGAGCGGCCCAGTACTTC. Translated, it gives CASSLRAAQYF.

The chain carries TRBV5-1 and TRBJ1-1, with D maybe TRBD1 (6 bases). The length of the CDR3 is 13 residues. Per germline, CDR1 SGHRS and CDR2 YFSETQ. V was trimmed by 2 bases and J by 3 bases, leaving 8 bases between them. CDR3 in DNA: TGCGCCAGCAGCTTTCCAGGGGACACTGAAGCTTTCTTT. Its protein is CASSFPGDTEAFF.

Notes on this clone: This sample includes further DNA sequences coding for the same CDR3. The chain recombines TRBV12-3 or TRBV12-4 with TRBJ1-1; D is ambiguous. The CDR3 loop spans 13 amino acids. The V gene lost 2 bases and the J gene lost 1 base, with 5 bases spanning the gap. CDR3 residues: CASSLQENTEAFF. CDR3 nucleotides: TGTGCCAGCAGTTTACAGGAGAACACTGAAGCTTTCTTT.

The rearrangement links TRBV18 to TRBJ1-3; unclear D gene. V lost 2 bases to trimming and J lost 0 bases, with 11 bases between them. Germline lookup yields CDR1 KGHSH and CDR2 LQKENI. The CDR3 covers 16 residues. CDR3 coding DNA: TGTGCCAGCTCACCAAGCGGCCGAACCTCTGGAAACACCATATATTTT. The encoded protein is CASSPSGRTSGNTIYF.

V is TRBV11-3 and J is TRBJ1-1, with D unclear. Trimming took off 6 bases at V and 0 bases at J, with 5 bases between the two ends. Germline assignment: CDR1 SGHNT and CDR2 YENEEA. This CDR3 has 12 amino acids. For the CDR3, the DNA is TGTGCCAGCAGATCCGTGAACACTGAAGCTTTCTTT. The encoded protein is CASRSVNTEAFF.

The chain combines TRBV4-1 with TRBJ2-7, with 7 bases matching TRBD2. From germline, CDR1 is MGHRA and CDR2 YSYEKL. This CDR3 contains 15 residues. Germline trimming cut 5 bases from V and 2 bases from J; bases unmatched to any gene: 9. The CDR3 DNA sequence: TGCGCCAGCAGCTCATTCGCGGGGACTACCTACGAGCAGTACTTC. This gives the protein CASSSFAGTTYEQYF.

V is TRBV4-2 and J is TRBJ2-3, with 8 bases that match TRBD2. The germline CDR1 and CDR2 sequences are LGHNA and YNFKEQ. After removal of 4 bases from V and 7 bases from J, the junction contained 7 bases not matched to a gene. The CDR3 is made up of 14 amino acids. Here the CDR3 DNA reads TGTGCCAGCAGCCCCGGGACTAGGGTGTATACGCAGTATTTT. Encoded protein: CASSPGTRVYTQYF.

The chain joins TRBV2 to TRBJ2-1; 8 bases match TRBD2. This CDR3 contains 13 residues. Germline V gene sequence: CDR1 SNHLY, CDR2 FYNNEI. V shed 6 bases and J 6 bases; nucleotides not matched to a gene: 4. The CDR3 spells CASRGLGSNEQFF. The CDR3, as DNA: TGTGCCAGCAGGGGACTAGGGTCCAATGAGCAGTTCTTC.

J is TRBJ1-6 and V is TRBV28; 7 nucleotides match TRBD1. The CDR3 is 12 amino acids. Germline V CDR1 and CDR2: MDHEN, SYDVKM. Unmatched junction bases numbered 4, after V lost 11 bases and J lost 6 bases. The CDR3 coding sequence is TGTGCCGGGGGACAGCGTAATTCACCCCTCCACTTT. Translating gives CAGGQRNSPLHF.

The chain has TRBV9 and TRBJ2-7; TRBD1 agrees at 9 bases. Trimming at V came to 0 bases and at J to 0 bases, leaving 4 bases not matched to a gene. CDR1 and CDR2 (germline): SGDLS, YYNGEE. The CDR3 totals 16 residues. CDR3 nucleotides: TGTGCCAGCAGCGTAGGGGGGACAGGGCTCTCCTACGAGCAGTACTTC. Protein product: CASSVGGTGLSYEQYF.

The chain carries TRBV7-3 and TRBJ2-3, with D possibly matching TRBD2 (5 bases). V was pared by 5 bases and J by 5 bases, with 17 bases between. Per the germline V gene, CDR1 is SGHTA and CDR2 is FQGTGA. The CDR3 is 15 residues long. The chain's CDR3 is CASSREGIGGDTQYF. DNA for the CDR3: TGTGCCAGCAGCCGGGAAGGAATCGGTGGAGATACGCAGTATTTT.

The rearrangement uses TRBV10-3 and TRBJ2-5, with 9 bases identical to TRBD1. V was clipped by 2 bases and J by 5 bases; unmatched bases: 12. Germline V gene lookup returns CDR1 ENHRY and CDR2 SYGVKD. The CDR3 consists of 17 residues. The CDR3 here is CAISEPPGTGFSETQYF. CDR3 sequence (DNA): TGTGCCATCAGTGAGCCCCCCGGGACAGGGTTCTCCGAGACCCAGTACTTC.

The V gene is TRBV5-3, the J gene TRBJ2-7; 7 positions match TRBD1. TRBV5-3 has ORF status, its function being uncertain. V trimming: 6 bases; J trimming: 2 bases; junction bases outside the gene matches: 8. There are 14 residues in the CDR3. CDR3 loop: CARTVGGVPYEQYF. CDR3 sequence (DNA): TGTGCCAGAACCGTAGGGGGCGTGCCCTACGAGCAGTACTTC.

V usage is TRBV9 and J usage is TRBJ1-2; D ambiguous. Germline V gene sequence: CDR1 SGDLS, CDR2 YYNGEE. The CDR3 has 17 residues. V was trimmed by 0 bases and J by 0 bases, leaving 15 bases between them. The CDR3 reads CASSVDISGKANYGYTF. The CDR3 DNA follows: TGTGCCAGCAGCGTAGACATCTCGGGGAAAGCTAACTATGGCTACACCTTC.